These T cell receptor beta chains were read from a single sample in a study of blood T cell repertoires in COVID-19. The table came from immunoSEQ multiplex PCR; TCRdb's copy has only in-frame clones and leaves some out. The sample holds roughly 63,000 clones, around nine tenths seen once. The source material was peripheral blood. Receptor source: a woman aged 45 to 65 with active or convalescent COVID-19. Each CDR3 is given with its conserved first and last residue. D genes are given only for firm matches. Clone size, where shown, is once, few, many, or a class for clones that have expanded.

v_gene: TRBV18
abundance: few
d_gene: NA
j_gene: TRBJ1-2
CDR3aa: CASSPEGSDYGYTF
CDR3nt: TGTGCCAGCTCACCGGAGGGTTCGGACTATGGCTACACCTTC

v_gene: TRBV9
abundance: NA
d_gene: TRBD1
j_gene: TRBJ2-7
CDR3aa: CASSVNAHKQGHYEQYF
CDR3nt: TGTGCCAGCAGCGTGAACGCCCACAAACAGGGGCACTACGAGCAGTACTTC

v_gene: TRBV13
abundance: NA
d_gene: NA
j_gene: TRBJ2-1
CDR3aa: CASSLGRAGYNEQFF
CDR3nt: TGTGCCAGCAGCTTAGGGCGGGCTGGGTACAATGAGCAGTTCTTC

v_gene: TRBV18
abundance: NA
d_gene: TRBD2
j_gene: TRBJ2-3
CDR3aa: CASSQTSGSLDTQYF
CDR3nt: TGTGCCAGCTCACAGACTAGCGGGAGTTTGGATACGCAGTATTTT

v_gene: TRBV27
abundance: NA
d_gene: TRBD2
j_gene: TRBJ2-7
CDR3aa: CASSLYQRERYEQYF
CDR3nt: TGTGCCAGCAGTTTATACCAGCGGGAGCGTTACGAGCAGTACTTC

v_gene: TRBV24-1
abundance: NA
d_gene: TRBD2
j_gene: TRBJ2-1
CDR3aa: CATSDGGRAGEQFF
CDR3nt: TGTGCCACCAGTGATGGCGGGAGGGCCGGTGAGCAGTTCTTC

v_gene: TRBV24-1
abundance: NA
d_gene: TRBD1
j_gene: TRBJ2-3
CDR3aa: CATSDPGQEGADTQYF
CDR3nt: TGTGCCACCAGTGATCCGGGACAGGAGGGCGCAGATACGCAGTATTTT

v_gene: TRBV5-6
abundance: NA
d_gene: TRBD2
j_gene: TRBJ2-7
CDR3aa: CASSSGTSGRVQYF
CDR3nt: TGTGCCAGCAGCTCCGGGACTAGCGGGAGGGTCCAGTACTTC

v_gene: TRBV19
abundance: NA
d_gene: NA
j_gene: TRBJ2-3
CDR3aa: CASRAGIDTQYF
CDR3nt: TGTGCCAGTAGGGCAGGGATAGATACGCAGTATTTT

v_gene: TRBV12-3/TRBV12-4
abundance: many
d_gene: NA
j_gene: TRBJ2-7
CDR3aa: CASSLGAGHEQYF
CDR3nt: TGTGCCAGCAGTTTAGGGGCGGGTCACGAGCAGTACTTC

v_gene: TRBV7-9
abundance: NA
d_gene: TRBD1
j_gene: TRBJ2-7
CDR3aa: CASNNPDRAGEQYF
CDR3nt: TGTGCCAGCAACAACCCTGACAGGGCGGGCGAGCAGTACTTC

v_gene: TRBV7-2
abundance: once
d_gene: NA
j_gene: TRBJ2-1
CDR3aa: CASSLVARNNEQFF
CDR3nt: TGTGCCAGCAGCTTAGTTGCTAGAAACAATGAGCAGTTCTTC

v_gene: TRBV7-2
abundance: NA
d_gene: NA
j_gene: TRBJ1-1
CDR3aa: CASSAGSESWNTEAFF
CDR3nt: TGTGCCAGCAGCGCCGGGAGCGAAAGTTGGAACACTGAAGCTTTCTTT

v_gene: TRBV3-1/TRBV3-2
abundance: NA
d_gene: NA
j_gene: TRBJ1-4
CDR3aa: CASSPPQGKLFF
CDR3nt: TGTGCCAGCAGCCCACCACAGGGAAAACTGTTTTTT